This T cell receptor (beta chain) emerged from a study of patients and donors after allogeneic stem cell transplantation. Germline V gene lookup returns CDR1 SGHRS and CDR2 YFSETQ. The V and J ends lost 4 bases and 7 bases, in that order; junction bases with no gene match: 4. The CDR3 consists of 14 residues. Each CDR3 protein gets one entry after TCRdb re-called the RT-PCR reads with MiXCR. Here the sample spans roughly 960,000 distinct CDR3 sequences, approximately 19% being singletons. The chain joins TRBV5-1 to TRBJ2-1, with 11 bases identical to TRBD2. The sequenced material came from blood, either unsorted or a sorted T cell fraction (not recorded which). This clonotype originated in a human donor who was either an allogeneic HSCT recipient or a stem cell or donor lymphocyte infusion donor (not recorded which). It is not recorded whose cells these are; they may come from a transplant donor. The CDR3 here is CASSNPSGRNEQFF. The CDR3 DNA sequence: TGCGCCAGCAGCAACCCTAGCGGGAGGAATGAGCAGTTCTTC.